These 25 T cell receptor beta chains came from one sample sequenced in a study of cytomegalovirus exposure and HLA in healthy donors. It was with 60 Vbeta and 13 Jbeta primers that the PCR ran. Libraries were prepared by immunoSEQ multiplex PCR; TCRdb keeps only in-frame clonotypes and omits some of them. There are over 200,000 clones in the sample; about four fifths occur only once, and around 6% lies in the top ten. The sequencing input was PBMCs. All receptors derive from a man aged 40-55 years in good health and CMV-seropositive.

The V gene is TRBV4-1, the J gene TRBJ2-7; D perhaps matches TRBD2 (6 bases). The germline CDR1 and CDR2 sequences are MGHRA and YSYEKL. The CDR3 runs to 14 residues. V was trimmed by 0 bases and J by 4 bases, leaving 10 bases between them. CDR3 amino acids: CASSQEPGRYEQYV. The CDR3 nucleotides read TGCGCCAGCAGCCAAGAGCCGGGGAGGTACGAGCAGTACGTC.

The chain recombines TRBV7-6 with TRBJ1-1; no reliable D call. This CDR3 is 13 amino acids long. Germline-derived CDR1 and CDR2 are SGHVS and FNYEAQ. V was trimmed by 3 bases and J by 6 bases, leaving 11 bases between them. CDR3 loop: CASSLANRAEAFF. In DNA form, the CDR3 reads TGTGCCAGCAGCTTGGCTAACCGGGCTGAAGCTTTCTTT.

The chain joins TRBV7-9 to TRBJ2-1, with 10 positions matching TRBD1. CDR3 size: 15 residues. The J segment lost 8 bases and the V segment lost 4 bases, leaving 8 bases of the junction unmatched. Per germline, CDR1 SEHNR and CDR2 FQNEAQ (reference sequence). CDR3: CASSSPTGGWDEQFF. The CDR3 DNA reads TGTGCCAGCAGCTCTCCGACAGGGGGCTGGGATGAGCAGTTCTTC.

This rearrangement joins TRBV9 to TRBJ2-1; 12 bases map to TRBD2. J was trimmed by 8 bases and V by 5 bases; bases with no gene match: 5. The CDR3 spans 14 residues. Germline lookup yields CDR1 SGDLS and CDR2 YYNGEE. The CDR3 protein is CASSRTSGKDEQFF. CDR3 nucleotides: TGTGCCAGCAGTCGGACTAGCGGGAAGGATGAGCAGTTCTTC.

The chain employs TRBV2 and TRBJ1-5, with 9 nucleotides matching TRBD1. The CDR3 has 16 amino acids. Germline CDR1 is SNHLY and CDR2 is FYNNEI. With V trimmed by 3 bases and J by 6 bases, 9 bases remained unmatched. The CDR3 nucleotides are TGTGCCAGCAGTGAGTCTAACGGGGACAGGGTTCAGCCCCAGCATTTT. Translating it yields CASSESNGDRVQPQHF.

This chain connects TRBV29-1 to TRBJ1-1; D possibly corresponds to TRBD1 (5 bases). Germline V gene sequence: CDR1 SQVTM, CDR2 ANQGSEA. V lost 4 bases and J lost 0, with 24 bases in between. This CDR3 comprises 18 residues. CDR3 region: CSVVGGNVGGVMNTEAFF. The CDR3 bases are TGCAGCGTTGTGGGGGGGAACGTGGGGGGGGTTATGAACACTGAAGCTTTCTTT.

This chain connects TRBV6-5 to TRBJ2-3, with 7 bases identical to TRBD2. J was trimmed by 6 bases and V by 3 bases; bases with no gene match: 9. The germline gives CDR1 MNHEY, CDR2 SVGAGI. CDR3 length equals 15 residues. CDR3: CASSYSRGGRDTQYF. Written as DNA, the CDR3 is TGTGCCAGCAGTTATAGCCGGGGAGGGAGGGATACGCAGTATTTT.

The genes are TRBV6-5 and TRBJ2-5; TRBD2 matches 8 bases. The tail of the sequence fits TRBJ2-7 better, so the J call may be wrong. The CDR3 covers 13 residues. Germline V lookup: CDR1 MNHEY, CDR2 SVGAGI. The CDR3 here is CASSPSSGYEQYF. The DNA of the CDR3 is TGTGCCAGCAGTCCTTCTAGCGGGTACGAGCAGTACTTC.

The J gene is TRBJ2-1, the V gene TRBV19, with a possible D match to TRBD2 (6 bases). V shed 3 bases and J shed 8 bases, with 11 bases lying between them. Per the germline V gene, CDR1 is LNHDA and CDR2 is SQIVND (reference sequence). The CDR3 length is 13 residues. The CDR3 DNA follows: TGTGCCAGTAGTATCGGGAGATTCTATGAGCAGTTCTTC. It yields the protein CASSIGRFYEQFF.

The chain recombines TRBV9 with TRBJ2-1; 11 bases fit TRBD2. J was trimmed by 1 base and V by 3 bases; bases with no gene match: 3. The CDR3 consists of 16 residues. Germline lookup yields CDR1 SGDLS and CDR2 YYNGEE. CDR3 sequence reads: CASSGRLAGSYNEQFF. The DNA for the CDR3 is TGTGCCAGCAGCGGGAGACTAGCGGGATCCTACAATGAGCAGTTCTTC.

The chain couples TRBV4-1 to TRBJ2-1; D gene unclear. The germline V and J ends were trimmed by 1 base and 7 bases, with 11 bases remaining between them. The CDR3 has 14 amino acids. CDR1 is MGHRA, CDR2 YSYEKL, per germline. The CDR3 region has the DNA TGCGCCAGCAGCCAAGGTGATCTTCGGAATGAGCAGTTCTTC. Its protein product is CASSQGDLRNEQFF.

This clone was counted ten times or more. The chain is built from TRBV7-9 and TRBJ1-1; D possibly corresponds to TRBD1 (6 bases). Trimming cost V 6 bases and J 7 bases, with 21 bases left between them. There are 15 residues in the CDR3. Germline V gives CDR1 SEHNR, CDR2 FQNEAQ (reference sequence). The CDR3 is CASRFTSGGPGEAFF. DNA of the CDR3: TGTGCCAGCAGGTTCACTTCCGGGGGGCCAGGTGAAGCTTTCTTT.

The genes are TRBV6-6 and TRBJ2-7, with TRBD2 matching 10 bases. V was pared by 5 bases and J by 7 bases, with 11 bases of the junction left unmatched. There are 15 residues in the CDR3. Germline CDR1 and CDR2: MNHNY and SVGAGI (reference sequence). The CDR3 DNA reads TGTGCCAGCAGTAACCGGGCTAGCGGGAGCAGGGAGCAGTACTTC. Translating gives CASSNRASGSREQYF.

The V call is TRBV5-1, the J call TRBJ2-4; perhaps TRBD1 as D (6 bases). The V end was cut by 4 bases, the J end by 1 base, with 15 bases between. The CDR3 extends over 16 amino acids. Per germline, CDR1 SGHRS and CDR2 YFSETQ. CDR3 sequence: CASSQGPSEAKNIQYF. The CDR3 DNA is TGCGCCAGCAGCCAGGGGCCCTCAGAGGCCAAAAACATTCAGTACTTC.

The chain carries TRBV5-4 and TRBJ2-7, with 7 bases identical to TRBD1. Trimming cost V 4 bases and J 6 bases; bases outside gene matches: 7. In germline, CDR1 is SGHNT, CDR2 YYREEE (reference sequence). CDR3 size: 13 residues. The CDR3 reads CASSQETGREQYV. CDR3 nucleotide sequence: TGTGCCAGCAGCCAGGAGACAGGGCGCGAGCAGTACGTC.

The V and J genes are TRBV2 and TRBJ1-4; D ambiguous. CDR1 and CDR2 from the germline V gene are SNHLY and FYNNEI. Trimming removed 6 bases from V and 7 bases from J, with 15 bases in between. The CDR3 runs 14 residues. CDR3 protein: CASSPRLGGEKLFF. In nucleotides, the CDR3 is TGTGCCAGCAGCCCCAGACTTGGAGGTGAAAAACTGTTTTTT.

V gene TRBV6-1 combines with J gene TRBJ1-5, with D uncertain. CDR1 is MNHNS and CDR2 is SASEGT in the germline V gene. The CDR3 totals 15 residues. V was clipped by 6 bases and J by 4 bases, with 16 bases between them. DNA of the CDR3: TGTGCCAGCAGAGGATTCCGAGGCCAAAATCAGCCCCAGCATTTT. Encoded protein: CASRGFRGQNQPQHF.

The V call is TRBV4-2, the J call TRBJ2-1; 13 bases are shared with TRBD2. The CDR3 totals 17 residues. CDR1 is LGHNA and CDR2 is YNFKEQ in the germline V gene. Germline trimming cut 4 bases from V and 4 bases from J; bases unmatched to any gene: 7. The CDR3 DNA follows: TGTGCCAGCAGCCCCCGGACTAGCGGGAGAACTTACAATGAGCAGTTCTTC. Encoded protein: CASSPRTSGRTYNEQFF.

A few counts support this clone. The chain is built from TRBV7-9 and TRBJ2-7; 7 bases fit TRBD2. The CDR3 contains 16 residues. Germline trimming cut 5 bases from V and 1 base from J; bases unmatched to any gene: 11. The germline V gene encodes CDR1 SEHNR and CDR2 FQNEAQ (reference sequence). CDR3 DNA: TGTGCCAGCAGCCACCCCGGCGCTAGCGGATCCTACGAGCAGTACTTC. Protein product: CASSHPGASGSYEQYF.

This clone was counted a few times. The chain uses TRBV9 and TRBJ1-1; possibly TRBD1 for D (6 bases). Germline CDR1 SGDLS, CDR2 YYNGEE. The CDR3 length is 14 residues. V lost 3 bases and J lost 6, with 15 bases in between. This CDR3 reads CASSGPTGIPEAFF. The CDR3 DNA sequence: TGTGCCAGCAGCGGGCCGACAGGCATCCCTGAAGCTTTCTTT.

The chain employs TRBV10-3 and TRBJ2-5; D might be TRBD1 (6 bases). Trimming pared 7 bases from V and 4 bases from J, leaving 19 bases between. The CDR3 totals 15 residues. Germline V gene sequence: CDR1 ENHRY, CDR2 SYGVKD. Here the CDR3 DNA reads TGTGCCATCATCACAGGGCCCCGTGTGAGAGAGACCCAGTACTTC. Translated: CAIITGPRVRETQYF.

The chain joins TRBV7-3 to TRBJ1-4; tentatively, D is TRBD1 (6 bases). V lost 4 bases and J 4 bases, leaving 19 bases between the germline ends. CDR3 length equals 17 residues. Germline lookup yields CDR1 SGHTA and CDR2 FQGTGA. CDR3 sequence: CASSSLVSQGDNEKLFF. CDR3 nucleotides: TGTGCCAGCAGCTCGTTAGTATCACAGGGAGATAATGAAAAACTGTTTTTT.

The genes are TRBV27 and TRBJ1-5, with D perhaps TRBD1 (6 bases). V gave up 6 bases and J gave up 3 bases, with 12 bases separating them. CDR3 length: 14 residues. Germline CDR1 reads MNHEY; CDR2 reads SMNVEV (reference sequence). CDR3: CASRTGYPNQPQHF. As DNA, the CDR3 is TGTGCCAGCAGAACAGGGTACCCCAATCAGCCCCAGCATTTT.

This clone was observed a few times. Other DNA sequences from this sample encode an identical CDR3 as well. This chain uses TRBV7-9 with TRBJ2-1; 13 nucleotides match TRBD2. The CDR3 length is 15 residues. The V gene end was trimmed by 4 bases and the J gene end by 4 bases; junction bases not matched to a gene: 1. Looked up from germline, CDR1 is SEHNR and CDR2 is FQNEAQ (reference sequence). As DNA, the CDR3 is TGTGCCAGCAGCTCGGGACTAGCGGGATACAATGAGCAGTTCTTC. Translation: CASSSGLAGYNEQFF. Filled out from reference TRBV7-9 and TRBJ2-1, the complete variable domain reads DTGVSQNPRHKITKRGQNVTFRCDPISEHNRLYWYRQTLGQGPEFLTYFQNEAQLEKSRLLSDRFSAERPKGSFSTLEIQRTEQGDSAMYLCASSSGLAGYNEQFFGPGTRLTVL.

This chain connects TRBV10-3 to TRBJ2-2; TRBD1 agrees at 7 bases. V lost 8 bases to trimming and J lost 0 bases; unmatched junction nucleotides: 3. The germline gives CDR1 ENHRY, CDR2 SYGVKD. CDR3 size: 14 residues. CDR3 in amino acids: CAIGTDANTGELFF. In DNA, the CDR3 is TGTGCCATCGGGACAGACGCGAACACCGGGGAGCTGTTTTTT.